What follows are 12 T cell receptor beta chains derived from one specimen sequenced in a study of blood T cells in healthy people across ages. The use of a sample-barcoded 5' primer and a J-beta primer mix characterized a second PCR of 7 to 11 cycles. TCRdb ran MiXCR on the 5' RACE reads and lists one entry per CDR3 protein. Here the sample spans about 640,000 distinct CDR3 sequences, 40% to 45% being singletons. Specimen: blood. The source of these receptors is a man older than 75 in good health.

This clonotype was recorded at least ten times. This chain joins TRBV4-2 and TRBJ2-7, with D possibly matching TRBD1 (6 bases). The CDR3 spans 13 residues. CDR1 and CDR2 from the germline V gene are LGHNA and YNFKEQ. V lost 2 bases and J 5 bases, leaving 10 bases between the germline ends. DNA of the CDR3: TGTGCCAGCAGCCAACAGGGGTGGCACGAGCAGTACTTC. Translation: CASSQQGWHEQYF.

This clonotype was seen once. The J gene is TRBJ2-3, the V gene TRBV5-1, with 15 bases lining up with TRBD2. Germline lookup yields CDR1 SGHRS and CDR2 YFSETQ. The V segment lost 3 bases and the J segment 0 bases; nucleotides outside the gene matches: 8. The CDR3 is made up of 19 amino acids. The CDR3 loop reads CASSSGLAGGTPSTDTQYF. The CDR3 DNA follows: TGCGCCAGCAGCTCGGGACTAGCGGGAGGTACTCCTAGCACAGATACGCAGTATTTT.

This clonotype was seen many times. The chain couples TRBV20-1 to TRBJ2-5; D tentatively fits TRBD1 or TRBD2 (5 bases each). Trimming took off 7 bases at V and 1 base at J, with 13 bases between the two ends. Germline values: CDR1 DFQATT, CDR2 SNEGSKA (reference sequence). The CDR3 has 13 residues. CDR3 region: CSEKGPPQETQYF. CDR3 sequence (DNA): TGCAGTGAGAAGGGACCACCCCAAGAGACCCAGTACTTC.

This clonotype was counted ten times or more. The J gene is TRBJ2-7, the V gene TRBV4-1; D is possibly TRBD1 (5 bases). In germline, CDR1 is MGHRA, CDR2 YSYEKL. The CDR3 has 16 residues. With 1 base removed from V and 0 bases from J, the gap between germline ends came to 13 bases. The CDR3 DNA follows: TGCGCCAGCAGCCAAGTGTGGACAAAGGGCTCCTACGAGCAGTACTTC. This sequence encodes CASSQVWTKGSYEQYF.

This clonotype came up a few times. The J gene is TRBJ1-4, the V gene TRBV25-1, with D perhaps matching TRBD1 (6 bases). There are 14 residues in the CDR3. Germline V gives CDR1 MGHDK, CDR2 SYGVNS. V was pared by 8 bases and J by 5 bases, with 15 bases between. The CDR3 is CASDSTGRNEKLFF. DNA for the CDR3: TGTGCCAGCGACTCGACAGGTCGAAATGAAAAACTGTTTTTT.

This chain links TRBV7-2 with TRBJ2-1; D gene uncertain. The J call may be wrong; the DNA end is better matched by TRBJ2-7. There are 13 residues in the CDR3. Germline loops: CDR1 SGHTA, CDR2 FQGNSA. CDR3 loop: CASSPKSYNEQYF. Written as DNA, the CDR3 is TGTGCCAGCAGCCCAAAGTCCTACAATGAGCAGTACTTC.

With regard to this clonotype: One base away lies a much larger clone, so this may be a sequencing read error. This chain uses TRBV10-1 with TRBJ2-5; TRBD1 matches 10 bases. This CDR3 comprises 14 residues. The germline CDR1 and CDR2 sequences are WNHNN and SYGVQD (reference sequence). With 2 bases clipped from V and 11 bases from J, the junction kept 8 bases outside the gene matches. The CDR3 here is CASSEGQGVYGQYF. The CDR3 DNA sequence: TGCGCCAGCAGTGAGGGACAGGGGGTATACGGGCAGTACTTC.

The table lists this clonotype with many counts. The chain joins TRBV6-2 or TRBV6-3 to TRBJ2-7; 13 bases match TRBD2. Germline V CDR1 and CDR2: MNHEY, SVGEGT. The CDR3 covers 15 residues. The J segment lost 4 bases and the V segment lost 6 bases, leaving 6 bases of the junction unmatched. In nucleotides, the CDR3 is TGTGCCAGCAGACCCCGGACTAGCGGGAGTTACGAGCAGTACTTC. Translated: CASRPRTSGSYEQYF.

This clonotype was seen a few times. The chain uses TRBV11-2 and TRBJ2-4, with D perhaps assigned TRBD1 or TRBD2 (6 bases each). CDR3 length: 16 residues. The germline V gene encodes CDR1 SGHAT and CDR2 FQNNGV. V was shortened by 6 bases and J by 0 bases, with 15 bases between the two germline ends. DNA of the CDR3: TGTGCCAGCAGTTTACCTGGGGGGCCAGCCAAAAACATTCAGTACTTC. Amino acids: CASSLPGGPAKNIQYF.

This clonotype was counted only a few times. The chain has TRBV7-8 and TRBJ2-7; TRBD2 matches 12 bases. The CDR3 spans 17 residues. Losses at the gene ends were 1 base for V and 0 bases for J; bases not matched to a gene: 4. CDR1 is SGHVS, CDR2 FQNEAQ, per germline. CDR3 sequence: CASSLGLAGGPSYEQYF. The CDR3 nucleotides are TGTGCCAGCAGCTTAGGTCTAGCGGGAGGGCCCTCCTACGAGCAGTACTTC.

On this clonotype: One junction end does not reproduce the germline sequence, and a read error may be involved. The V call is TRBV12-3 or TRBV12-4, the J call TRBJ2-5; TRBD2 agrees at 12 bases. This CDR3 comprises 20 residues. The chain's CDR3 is CASTIRARLAGGPRQETQYF. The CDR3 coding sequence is TGTGCCAGCACCATAAGGGCTAGGCTAGCGGGAGGGCCGCGACAAGAGACCCAATACTTC.

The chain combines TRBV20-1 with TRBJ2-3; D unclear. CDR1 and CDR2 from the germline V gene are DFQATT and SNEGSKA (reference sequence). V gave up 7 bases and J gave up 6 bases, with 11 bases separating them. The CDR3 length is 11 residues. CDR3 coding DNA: TGCAGTGGTGAATTGTCCGATACGCAGTATTTT. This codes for CSGELSDTQYF.